This paragraph reports one T cell receptor (beta chain). The data are from a study of blood T cell repertoires in COVID-19. Study-wide context: Acute-phase and convalescent COVID-19 samples originated in the United States, Italy and Spain. The cDNA or gDNA used as material had been derived from T cells, B-cell-depleted T cells, or PBMCs.

With 0 bases clipped from V and 4 bases from J, the junction kept 8 bases outside the gene matches. This CDR3 region has 17 residues. CDR1 and CDR2 (germline): SGDLS, YYNGEE. Per the study methods: Estimation of nucleated cell counts was performed using reference gene primer amplification. TCRdb's copy holds only in-frame clones and misses some; the assay was immunoSEQ multiplex PCR. V, J and clone size are taken as reported in that table, and D and trimming were inferred from the DNA itself. The sample lists some 110,000 clones, almost 85% seen once, with around 7.5% in the top ten. V is TRBV9 and J is TRBJ2-2; 8 bases line up with TRBD1. Material: peripheral blood. The receptor was derived from a man in his 70s with active or convalescent COVID-19. The CDR3 region is CASSVGIQGGSTGELFF. CDR3 sequence (DNA): TGTGCCAGCAGCGTAGGGATACAGGGGGGTAGCACCGGGGAGCTGTTTTTT.